The next 2 T cell receptor beta chains were all read from a single sample in a study of cytomegalovirus exposure and HLA in healthy donors. Primers: 60 Vbeta forward and 13 Jbeta reverse. The assay was immunoSEQ multiplex PCR, and TCRdb's table has in-frame clones only and misses some. The sample lists 65,000 to 90,000 clones, 75% occurring once. Sequenced: PBMCs. These receptors were obtained from a man aged 70 or older in good health and CMV-seronegative.

V is TRBV6-6 and J is TRBJ1-1; possibly TRBD1 for D (6 bases). This CDR3 has 15 amino acids. CDR1 and CDR2 from the germline V gene are MNHNY and SVGAGI (reference sequence). V lost 2 bases and J 1 base, leaving 11 bases between the germline ends. CDR3 amino acids: CASSYQQGPNTEAFF. DNA of the CDR3: TGTGCCAGCAGTTACCAACAGGGACCGAACACTGAAGCTTTCTTT.

The chain couples TRBV5-4 to TRBJ2-1, with a weak D call TRBD2 (6 bases). This CDR3 is built from 15 residues. Germline CDR1 reads SGHNT; CDR2 reads YYREEE (reference sequence). The V and J ends lost 2 bases and 1 base respectively, with 10 bases between them. CDR3 DNA sequence: TGTGCCAGCAGCTTATACGGGAGTTCCTACAATGAGCAGTTCTTC. Its protein is CASSLYGSSYNEQFF.